The rows below give T cell receptor beta chains drawn from one sample of a study of CD8+ T cells in alopecia areata. Profiled with immunoSEQ multiplex PCR; TCRdb holds only in-frame clones, not every one. Here the sample spans some 130,000 clones, approximately 48% being singletons. Here the sequenced sample was CD8+ T cells sorted from blood, taken at week 0. These receptors all stem from a human donor with alopecia areata. CDR3s include the opening cysteine and the closing phenylalanine or tryptophan. A D gene is named only where the DNA matches it firmly. Some rows have no size entry. The others give once, few or many, or a class for an expanded clone.

D	size	V	J	CDR3	DNA
NA	NA	TRBV27	TRBJ2-6	CASSLDGASGANVLTF	TGTGCCAGCAGTTTAGATGGGGCGTCTGGGGCCAACGTCCTGACTTTC
NA	NA	TRBV6-5	TRBJ2-1	CASSYSSSYNEQFF	TGTGCCAGCAGTTACTCCAGCTCCTACAATGAGCAGTTCTTC
TRBD1	NA	TRBV27	TRBJ2-1	CASSLGQGIRYEQFF	TGTGCCAGCAGCCTGGGACAGGGGATTAGATATGAGCAGTTCTTC
TRBD1	NA	TRBV27	TRBJ1-1	CASTKAGGWWTEAFF	TGTGCCAGCACCAAAGCAGGGGGCTGGTGGACTGAAGCTTTCTTT
NA	few	TRBV7-6	TRBJ2-3	CASSLGLDTQYF	TGTGCCAGCAGCTTAGGGTTAGATACGCAGTATTTT
TRBD1	few	TRBV15	TRBJ2-3	CATSIDLATGTARTDTQYF	TGTGCCACCAGCATCGACCTTGCTACCGGGACAGCACGCACAGATACGCAGTATTTT
TRBD1	NA	TRBV27	TRBJ2-5	CASSSTGGSETQYF	TGTGCCAGCAGTTCCACAGGGGGCTCAGAGACCCAGTACTTC
NA	many	TRBV7-9	TRBJ2-1	CASSPVLEDEQFF	TGTGCCAGCAGCCCCGTCTTGGAAGATGAGCAGTTCTTC
NA	NA	TRBV7-8	TRBJ1-5	CASSLERDQPQHF	TGTGCCAGCAGCTTAGAAAGGGACCAGCCCCAGCATTTT
TRBD1	NA	TRBV5-1	TRBJ2-7	CASSLGQGSPEQYF	TGCGCCAGCAGCTTAGGACAGGGTAGCCCCGAGCAGTACTTC
NA	NA	TRBV13	TRBJ2-5	CASSISDGEETQYF	TGTGCCAGCAGCATTTCGGACGGTGAGGAGACCCAGTACTTC
NA	NA	TRBV5-1	TRBJ1-1	CASSSGPRSRPDTEAFF	TGCGCCAGCAGCTCGGGCCCACGCTCCCGACCGGACACTGAAGCTTTCTTT
TRBD1	few	TRBV27	TRBJ2-7	CASSSWKTGRYEQYF	TGTGCCAGCAGTAGCTGGAAGACAGGGCGTTACGAGCAGTACTTC
NA	few	TRBV11-2	TRBJ2-1	CASSLVGNEQFF	TGTGCCAGCAGCTTAGTCGGTAATGAGCAGTTCTTC
NA	once	TRBV4-1	TRBJ1-2	CASSDIGRGEYGYTF	TGCGCCAGCAGCGACATTGGCCGGGGCGAGTATGGCTACACCTTC
TRBD1	NA	TRBV12-5	TRBJ2-5	CASGLGTGVDETQYF	TGTGCTAGTGGTCTCGGGACAGGGGTTGACGAGACCCAGTACTTC
NA	NA	TRBV9	TRBJ1-1	CASSPGNGNTEAFF	TGTGCCAGCAGTCCGGGGAATGGGAACACTGAAGCTTTCTTT
NA	few	TRBV4-1	TRBJ2-1	CASSQVGGSYNEQFF	TGCGCCAGCAGCCAAGTAGGTGGCTCCTACAATGAGCAGTTCTTC
NA	NA	TRBV5-6	TRBJ1-1	CASSLQGNTEAFF	TGTGCCAGCAGCTTACAGGGGAACACTGAAGCTTTCTTT
NA	NA	TRBV11-2	TRBJ2-7	CASSLAQGYEQYF	TGTGCCAGCAGCTTAGCCCAGGGATACGAGCAGTACTTC
NA	NA	TRBV4-1	TRBJ1-1	CASSQEGNTGNTEAFF	TGCGCCAGCAGCCAAGAGGGGAACACGGGGAACACTGAAGCTTTCTTT
TRBD2	many	TRBV6-1	TRBJ2-1	CASPGAGGLHNEQFF	TGTGCCAGCCCTGGGGCGGGGGGGCTCCACAATGAGCAGTTCTTC
NA	few	TRBV7-2	TRBJ2-2	CASIQGGGELFF	TGTGCCAGCATCCAGGGAGGCGGGGAGCTGTTTTTT
NA	NA	TRBV6-5	TRBJ1-5	CASRTTLNSNQPQHF	TGTGCCAGCAGAACGACACTCAATAGCAATCAGCCCCAGCATTTT
NA	NA	TRBV5-6	TRBJ1-2	CASSFQAAGYTF	TGTGCCAGCAGCTTCCAGGCGGCAGGCTACACCTTC
NA	few	TRBV7-9	TRBJ1-2	CASSPWAANYGYTF	TGTGCCAGCAGCCCATGGGCCGCTAACTATGGCTACACCTTC
TRBD1	few	TRBV30	TRBJ1-5	CAWSEEQGWQPQHF	TGTGCCTGGAGTGAAGAACAGGGGTGGCAGCCCCAGCATTTT
NA	NA	TRBV30	TRBJ2-5	CAWSGSNREETQYF	TGTGCCTGGAGTGGAAGCAACAGGGAAGAGACCCAGTACTTC
TRBD2	few	TRBV29-1	TRBJ2-3	CSARGAGTDTQYF	TGCAGCGCCCGAGGAGCGGGGACAGATACGCAGTATTTT
TRBD1	few	TRBV29-1	TRBJ1-1	CSVGDRDPEAFF	TGCAGCGTTGGGGACAGGGACCCTGAAGCTTTCTTT
NA	once	TRBV6-5	TRBJ2-7	CASSDGNAYEQYF	TGTGCCAGCAGTGATGGGAATGCCTACGAGCAGTACTTC
NA	NA	TRBV27	TRBJ1-2	CASSLQGNYGYTF	TGTGCCAGCAGTTTACAGGGGAACTATGGCTACACCTTC
NA	NA	TRBV5-4	TRBJ1-1	CASSIWKGMNTEAFF	TGTGCCAGCAGCATCTGGAAGGGTATGAACACTGAAGCTTTCTTT
NA	NA	TRBV2	TRBJ1-2	CASEVSQTPNYGYTF	TGTGCCAGCGAGGTCTCTCAAACACCCAACTATGGCTACACCTTC
NA	NA	TRBV9	TRBJ2-5	CASSGRGKTQYF	TGTGCCAGCAGCGGACGGGGGAAGACCCAGTACTTC
TRBD1	NA	TRBV7-9	TRBJ2-7	CASSLERRDREWKQYF	TGTGCCAGCAGCTTAGAACGCCGGGACAGGGAGTGGAAGCAGTACTTC
TRBD1	NA	TRBV18	TRBJ1-2	CASSPRDRADYGYTF	TGTGCCAGCTCACCACGGGACAGGGCTGACTATGGCTACACCTTC
NA	NA	TRBV4-3	TRBJ2-7	CASSQDYGQDYEQYF	TGCGCCAGCAGCCAAGATTATGGACAAGACTACGAGCAGTACTTC
NA	NA	TRBV15	TRBJ1-1	CATSSGYMNTEAFF	TGTGCCACCAGCAGTGGGTACATGAACACTGAAGCTTTCTTT
NA	NA	TRBV27	TRBJ1-1	CASSSSGVGEAFF	NA
NA	few	TRBV7-6	TRBJ2-7	CASSSDTISYEQYF	TGTGCCAGCAGCTCAGACACAATCTCCTACGAGCAGTACTTC
NA	NA	TRBV6-6	TRBJ2-7	CASSSPGDEQYF	TGTGCCAGCAGTTCCCCTGGCGACGAGCAGTACTTC